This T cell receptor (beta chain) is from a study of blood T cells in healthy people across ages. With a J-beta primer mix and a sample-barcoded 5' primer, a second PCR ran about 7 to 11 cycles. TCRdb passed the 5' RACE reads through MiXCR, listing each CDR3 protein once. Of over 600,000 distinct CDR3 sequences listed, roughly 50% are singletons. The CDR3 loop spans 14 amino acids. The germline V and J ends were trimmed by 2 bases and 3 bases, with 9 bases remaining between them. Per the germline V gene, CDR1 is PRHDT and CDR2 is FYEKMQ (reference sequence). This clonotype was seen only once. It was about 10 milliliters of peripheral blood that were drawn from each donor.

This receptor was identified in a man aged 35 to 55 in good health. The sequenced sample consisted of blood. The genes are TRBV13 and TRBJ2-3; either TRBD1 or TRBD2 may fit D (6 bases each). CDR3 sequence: CASSLRGQTDTQYF. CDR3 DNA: TGTGCCAGCAGCTTACGGGGGCAAACAGATACGCAGTATTTT.